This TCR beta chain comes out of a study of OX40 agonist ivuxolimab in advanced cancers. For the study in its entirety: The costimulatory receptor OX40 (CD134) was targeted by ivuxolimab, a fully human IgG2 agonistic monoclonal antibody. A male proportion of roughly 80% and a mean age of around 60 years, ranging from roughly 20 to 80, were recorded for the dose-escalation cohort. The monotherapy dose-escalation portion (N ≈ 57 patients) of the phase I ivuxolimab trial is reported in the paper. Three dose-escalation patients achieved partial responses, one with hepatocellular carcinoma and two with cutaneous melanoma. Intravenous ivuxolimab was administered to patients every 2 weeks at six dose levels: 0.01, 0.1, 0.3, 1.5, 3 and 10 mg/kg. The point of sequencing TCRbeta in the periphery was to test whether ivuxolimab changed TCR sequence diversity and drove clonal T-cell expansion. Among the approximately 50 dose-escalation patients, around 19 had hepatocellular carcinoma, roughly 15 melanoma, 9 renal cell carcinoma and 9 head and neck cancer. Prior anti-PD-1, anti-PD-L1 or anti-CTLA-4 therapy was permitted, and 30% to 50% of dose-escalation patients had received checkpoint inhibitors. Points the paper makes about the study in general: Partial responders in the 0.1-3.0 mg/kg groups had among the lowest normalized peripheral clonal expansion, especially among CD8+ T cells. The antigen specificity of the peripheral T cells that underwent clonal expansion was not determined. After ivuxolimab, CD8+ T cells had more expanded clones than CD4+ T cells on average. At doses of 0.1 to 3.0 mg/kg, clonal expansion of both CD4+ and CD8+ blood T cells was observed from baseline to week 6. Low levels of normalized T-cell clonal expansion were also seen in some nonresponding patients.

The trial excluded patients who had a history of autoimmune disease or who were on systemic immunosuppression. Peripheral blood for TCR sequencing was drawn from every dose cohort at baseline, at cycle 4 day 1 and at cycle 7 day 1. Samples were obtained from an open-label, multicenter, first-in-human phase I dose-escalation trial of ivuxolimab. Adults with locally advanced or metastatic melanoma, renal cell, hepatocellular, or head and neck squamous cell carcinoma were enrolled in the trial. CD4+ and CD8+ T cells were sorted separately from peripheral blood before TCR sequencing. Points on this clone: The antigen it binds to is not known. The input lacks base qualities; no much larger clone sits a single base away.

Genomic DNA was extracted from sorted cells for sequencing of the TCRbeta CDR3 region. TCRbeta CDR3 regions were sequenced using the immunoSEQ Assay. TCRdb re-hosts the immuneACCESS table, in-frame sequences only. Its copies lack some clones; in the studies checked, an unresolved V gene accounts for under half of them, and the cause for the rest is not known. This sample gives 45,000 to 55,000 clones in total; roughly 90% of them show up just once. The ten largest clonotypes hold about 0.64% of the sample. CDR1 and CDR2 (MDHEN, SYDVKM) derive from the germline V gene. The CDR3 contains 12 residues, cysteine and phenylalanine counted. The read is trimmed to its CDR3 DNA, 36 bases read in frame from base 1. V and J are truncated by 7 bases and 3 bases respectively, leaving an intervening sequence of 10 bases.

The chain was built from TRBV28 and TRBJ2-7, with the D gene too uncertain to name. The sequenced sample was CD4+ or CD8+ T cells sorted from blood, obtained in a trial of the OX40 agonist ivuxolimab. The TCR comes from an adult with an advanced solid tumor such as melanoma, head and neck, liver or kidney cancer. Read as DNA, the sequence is TGTGCCAGCACATCCCAAAACTACGAGCAGTACTTC. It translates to CASTSQNYEQYF.